Below are 30 T cell receptor beta chains sequenced from a single sample in a study of identical twins. One entry per CDR3 protein results from TCRdb running MiXCR on the 5' RACE reads. The sample records 690,000 or so distinct CDR3 sequences, approximately 9% being singletons. This same sample was also taken into another study, of yellow fever vaccine responses in identical twins.

Material for sequencing was PBMCs. The receptors stem from a woman younger than 35 in good health.

This clonotype was picked up many times. This chain joins TRBV7-9 and TRBJ1-1, with a tentative D call TRBD1 (5 bases). This CDR3 comprises 14 residues. The germline V and J ends were trimmed by 1 base and 8 bases, with 14 bases remaining between them. Germline V gene lookup returns CDR1 SEHNR and CDR2 FQNEAQ (reference sequence). CDR3 DNA sequence: TGTGCCAGCAGCTTAGAAGTTGGGACGGCGGAAGCTTTCTTT. Translating it yields CASSLEVGTAEAFF.

The gene calls are TRBV20-1 and TRBJ1-3; the D gene is possibly TRBD1 (5 bases). Germline assignment: CDR1 DFQATT and CDR2 SNEGSKA (reference sequence). The CDR3 runs 17 residues. Trimming pared 5 bases from V and 3 bases from J, leaving 23 bases between. The CDR3 loop is CSAPGYRIPHNGNTIYF. CDR3 coding DNA: TGCAGTGCTCCAGGGTATAGAATACCCCATAATGGAAACACCATATATTTT.

The sample holds a few counts of this clonotype. The chain recombines TRBV3-1 with TRBJ2-2; 12 bases fit TRBD2. From germline, CDR1 is LGHDT and CDR2 YNNKEL (reference sequence). V was pared by 6 bases and J by 7 bases, with 9 bases of the junction left unmatched. The CDR3 loop spans 16 amino acids. Here the CDR3 DNA reads TGTGCCAGCAGGGCCATACTAGCGGGGGGTAGCGGGGAGCTGTTTTTT. Translation: CASRAILAGGSGELFF.

The CDR3 loop is CATSDGTGPGTYEQYF. The CDR3 bases are TGTGCCACCAGTGATGGGACAGGGCCGGGAACCTACGAGCAGTACTTC. This chain connects TRBV24-1 to TRBJ2-7; 9 nucleotides align to TRBD1. The germline V gene has CDR1 KGHDR and CDR2 SFDVKD. CDR3 length: 16 amino acids. Unmatched junction bases numbered 7, after V lost 3 bases and J lost 2 bases.

The chain joins TRBV7-8 to TRBJ2-7; TRBD2 matches at 9 bases. The V and J ends lost 4 bases and 8 bases, in that order; junction bases with no gene match: 15. CDR1 is SGHVS, CDR2 FQNEAQ, per germline. The CDR3 is 16 amino acids. The CDR3 protein is CASSSSLAGSLEKQYF. In nucleotides, the CDR3 is TGTGCCAGCAGCTCTAGCCTAGCGGGGTCTCTTGAAAAGCAGTACTTC. The full variable domain, in which reference TRBV7-8 and TRBJ2-7 provide the parts outside the CDR3, is GAGVSQSPRYKVAKRGQDVALRCDPISGHVSLFWYQQALGQGPEFLTYFQNEAQLDKSGLPSDRFFAERPEGSVSTLKIQRTQQEDSAVYLCASSSSLAGSLEKQYFGPGTRLTVT.

There are many counts of this clonotype. J is TRBJ2-1 and V is TRBV27; 9 bases agree with TRBD2. V trimming: 8 bases; J trimming: 0 bases; junction bases outside the gene matches: 8. CDR3 length equals 16 residues. CDR1 MNHEY and CDR2 SMNVEV come from the germline V gene (reference sequence). The CDR3: CASGLAGSVSYNEQFF. CDR3 DNA sequence: TGTGCCAGCGGGCTAGCGGGGTCCGTCTCCTACAATGAGCAGTTCTTC.

In its sample, this clonotype was seen many times. The chain couples TRBV15 to TRBJ2-3; TRBD1 matches at 11 bases. V lost 3 bases and J lost 5; bases outside the gene matches: 7. The CDR3 extends over 16 amino acids. Looked up from germline, CDR1 is LNHNV and CDR2 is YYDKDF (reference sequence). The CDR3 loop is CATSRDPGQGVDTQYF. The DNA of the CDR3 is TGTGCCACCAGCAGGGATCCGGGACAGGGGGTAGATACGCAGTATTTT.

The chain links TRBV20-1 to TRBJ2-2; TRBD2 matches at 12 bases. With V trimmed by 1 base and J by 3 bases, 3 bases remained unmatched. Germline CDR1 reads DFQATT; CDR2 reads SNEGSKA (reference sequence). This CDR3 is built from 16 residues. The CDR3 coding sequence is TGCAGTGCTAGAGCTAGCGGGAGGGAATACACCGGGGAGCTGTTTTTT. Amino acid sequence: CSARASGREYTGELFF.

This clonotype has only a few counts. The genes are TRBV7-9 and TRBJ1-1; 8 bases line up with TRBD1. V was pared by 5 bases and J by 1 base, with 12 bases of the junction left unmatched. Per germline, CDR1 SEHNR and CDR2 FQNEAQ (reference sequence). The CDR3 is 17 amino acids. Written as DNA, the CDR3 is TGTGCCAGCAGCCCGCTAATTCCGGGACAGGAGAACACTGAAGCTTTCTTT. Protein product: CASSPLIPGQENTEAFF.

This clonotype has a handful of counts. The V call is TRBV28, the J call TRBJ2-1; 7 nucleotides agree with TRBD1. V dropped 7 bases and J dropped 4; count of bases not matched to a gene: 13. The CDR3 consists of 16 residues. CDR1 is MDHEN and CDR2 is SYDVKM in the germline V gene. CDR3 region: CASTPEQGRRYNEQFF. CDR3 DNA sequence: TGTGCCAGCACCCCAGAACAGGGGCGTAGATACAATGAGCAGTTCTTC.

CDR3 nucleotide sequence: TGTGCCAGCAGGACAGGGGCAGGGCTAGGAGGCTACACCTTC. Its protein product is CASRTGAGLGGYTF. The chain has TRBV6-1 and TRBJ1-2; 8 bases align to TRBD1. Germline CDR1 MNHNS, CDR2 SASEGT. The CDR3 has 14 residues. Losses at the gene ends were 6 bases for V and 8 bases for J; bases not matched to a gene: 11.

This clonotype was counted a few times. The rearrangement links TRBV3-1 to TRBJ1-1, with D maybe TRBD1 (5 bases). The CDR3 totals 15 residues. Trimming cost V 6 bases and J 0 bases, with 14 bases left between them. From germline, CDR1 is LGHDT and CDR2 YNNKEL (reference sequence). The CDR3 coding sequence is TGTGCCAGCAGACCCTCCGACAGATTGAACACTGAAGCTTTCTTT. Protein sequence: CASRPSDRLNTEAFF.

This clonotype occurred a few times. The J gene is TRBJ2-3, the V gene TRBV29-1, with TRBD2 identical over 9 bases. V was pared by 6 bases and J by 1 base, with 5 bases of the junction left unmatched. Germline assignment: CDR1 SQVTM and CDR2 ANQGSEA. The CDR3 has 14 residues. CDR3 nucleotides: TGCAGCGTCCGAATAGCGGGAGGCACAGATACGCAGTATTTT. This sequence encodes CSVRIAGGTDTQYF.

There are a few counts of this clonotype. This chain links TRBV6-5 with TRBJ2-3; TRBD1 agrees at 9 bases. Germline CDR1 and CDR2: MNHEY and SVGAGI. CDR3 length: 13 amino acids. The trim removed 2 bases at V and 14 bases at J, leaving 8 bases unmatched. CDR3 bases: TGTGCCAGCAGTTACGGACAGGGGACCTTAGGGTATTTT. Its translation: CASSYGQGTLGYF.

The CDR3 reads CASSPNLITNYGYTF. In DNA form, the CDR3 reads TGTGCCAGCAGTCCAAACCTGATCACTAACTATGGCTACACCTTC. This chain connects TRBV12-3 or TRBV12-4 to TRBJ1-2, with D unresolved. Deletions cut 5 bases from V and 0 bases from J, with 13 bases between. CDR3 length: 15 residues.

Note on this clonotype: Relative to the germline gene, one junction end is altered; a read error may explain this. V usage is TRBV11-2 and J usage is TRBJ2-3, with D possibly being TRBD1 (5 bases). The CDR3 totals 14 residues. Germline V gene lookup returns CDR1 SGHAT and CDR2 FQNNGV. CDR3 sequence reads: CASSSGAAVDTLYF. CDR3 bases: TGTGCCAGCAGCTCTGGGGCGGCGGTAGATACGCTGTATTTT.

This clonotype was seen ten or more times. The V gene is TRBV6-1, the J gene TRBJ1-4, with D perhaps matching TRBD1 (6 bases). The V and J ends lost 5 bases and 7 bases respectively, with 17 bases between them. From germline, CDR1 is MNHNS and CDR2 SASEGT. The CDR3 sequence is 15 residues long. CDR3 sequence (DNA): TGTGCCAGCAGTCAAACAGGGCTTCAAGGTGAAAAACTGTTTTTT. Translation: CASSQTGLQGEKLFF.

This clonotype has at least ten counts. This chain links TRBV5-1 with TRBJ1-5, with D perhaps matching TRBD1 (5 bases). Germline CDR1 is SGHRS and CDR2 is YFSETQ. V was pared by 2 bases and J by 1 base, with 13 bases between. The CDR3 spans 16 residues. The CDR3 is CASSLGGAWSNQPQHF. DNA for the CDR3: TGCGCCAGCAGCTTAGGAGGGGCGTGGAGCAATCAGCCCCAGCATTTT.

Ten or more counts support this clonotype. The CDR3 is CASSPAGQGKYEQYF. Here the CDR3 DNA reads TGTGCCAGCAGCCCAGCGGGACAGGGGAAATACGAGCAGTACTTC. The chain recombines TRBV21-1 with TRBJ2-7; the DNA was not used to check the table's D call, TRBD1. TRBV21-1 is reported as a pseudogene. The CDR3 spans 15 residues.

Turning to this clonotype: A junction boundary mismatches the germline segment, possibly from a read error. This rearrangement joins TRBV2 to TRBJ2-7, with TRBD1 matching over 8 bases. Germline V gives CDR1 SNHLY, CDR2 FYNNEI. The CDR3 totals 14 residues. The CDR3 region has the DNA TGTGCCCGAAAGGACAGGGCGAGCTCCTCCGAGCAGTACTTC. This gives the protein CARKDRASSSEQYF.

This sequence joins TRBV29-1 and TRBJ1-2; D possibly corresponds to TRBD1 (6 bases). The V gene's germline CDR1 is SQVTM and CDR2 ANQGSEA. The CDR3 has 13 amino acids. The V end was cut by 7 bases, the J end by 6 bases, with 18 bases between. As DNA, the CDR3 is TGCAGCGCCCTGGCCAGGGGCGCGGATGGCTACACCTTC. This sequence encodes CSALARGADGYTF.

This clonotype was picked up a small number of times. The gene calls are TRBV11-2 and TRBJ2-7; 9 bases match TRBD1. This CDR3 spans 18 amino acids. With 1 base clipped from V and 0 bases from J, the junction kept 10 bases outside the gene matches. The V gene's germline CDR1 is SGHAT and CDR2 FQNNGV. This CDR3 reads CASSLGQGGNSNSYEQYF. In DNA form, the CDR3 reads TGTGCCAGCAGCTTAGGACAGGGGGGAAACTCGAACTCCTACGAGCAGTACTTC. Drawing the rest from reference TRBV11-2 and TRBJ2-7, the complete variable domain is EAGVAQSPRYKIIEKRQSVAFWCNPISGHATLYWYQQILGQGPKLLIQFQNNGVVDDSQLPKDRFSAERLKGVDSTLKIQPAKLEDSAVYLCASSLGQGGNSNSYEQYFGPGTRLTVT.

This clonotype was seen ten or more times. The chain uses TRBV10-2 and TRBJ2-5; D ambiguous. Per the germline V gene, CDR1 is WSHSY and CDR2 is SAAADI. This CDR3 is 12 amino acids long. V shed 5 bases and J shed 4 bases, with 8 bases lying between them. Here the CDR3 reads CASSSPLETQYF. Here the CDR3 DNA reads TGCGCCAGCAGTTCCCCCCTAGAGACCCAGTACTTC.

The CDR3 nucleotides are TGCGCCAGCAGCGGCCCGCTGACTAGGGGGCAAGAGACCCAGTACTTC. The encoded protein is CASSGPLTRGQETQYF. The chain links TRBV5-1 to TRBJ2-5, with D perhaps TRBD1 or TRBD2 (6 bases each). V gave up 4 bases and J gave up 2 bases, with 18 bases separating them. The germline V gene has CDR1 SGHRS and CDR2 YFSETQ. This CDR3 has 16 amino acids. The entire variable domain, with the rest obtained from reference TRBV5-1 and TRBJ2-5, is as follows: KAGVTQTPRYLIKTRGQQVTLSCSPISGHRSVSWYQQTPGQGLQFLFEYFSETQRNKGNFPGRFSGRQFSNSRSEMNVSTLELGDSALYLCASSGPLTRGQETQYFGPGTRLLVL.

This clonotype was detected a few times. This chain connects TRBV19 to TRBJ2-2; D gene unclear. This CDR3 region has 12 residues. Germline-derived CDR1 and CDR2 are LNHDA and SQIVND (reference sequence). V was trimmed by 9 bases and J by 4 bases, leaving 9 bases between them. The CDR3 protein is CASQVGTGELFF. The CDR3 DNA follows: TGTGCCAGCCAGGTGGGCACCGGGGAGCTGTTTTTT.

This clonotype was seen many times. This sequence joins TRBV12-3 or TRBV12-4 and TRBJ2-1; 13 nucleotides agree with TRBD2. The CDR3 has 15 residues. Trimming removed 7 bases from V and 6 bases from J; junction bases left unmatched: 6. In DNA form, the CDR3 reads TGTGCCAGCACCTCCGGGACTAGCGGGATCAATGAGCAGTTCTTC. Amino acid sequence: CASTSGTSGINEQFF.

The chain recombines TRBV6-1 with TRBJ2-5; D may be TRBD1 (5 bases). The V end was cut by 2 bases, the J end by 0 bases, with 13 bases between. The CDR3 has 16 amino acids. Germline lookup yields CDR1 MNHNS and CDR2 SASEGT. The CDR3 DNA reads as TGTGCCAGCAGTGAACGACAGAAGTTGTACCAAGAGACCCAGTACTTC. It yields the protein CASSERQKLYQETQYF.

The chain carries TRBV5-1 and TRBJ2-2; possible D gene TRBD1, 5 bases. The ends were cut back, 2 bases at V and 0 bases at J, with 8 bases in the middle. The CDR3 covers 15 residues. The germline CDR1 and CDR2 sequences are SGHRS and YFSETQ. CDR3 residues: CASSFDSSNTGELFF. As DNA, the CDR3 is TGCGCCAGCAGCTTTGACAGCTCGAACACCGGGGAGCTGTTTTTT.

The chain joins TRBV5-1 to TRBJ2-3; D is ambiguous. Trimming cost V 1 base and J 12 bases, with 18 bases left between them. The CDR3 loop spans 14 amino acids. CDR1 and CDR2 (germline): SGHRS, YFSETQ. The CDR3 nucleotides are TGCGCCAGCAGCTTGAAAGTTTCCGGAAACTTTCAGTATTTT. Translated, it gives CASSLKVSGNFQYF.

This clonotype was seen only a few times. V is TRBV5-6 and J is TRBJ2-2; D is perhaps TRBD1 (7 bases). Deletions cut 7 bases from V and 5 bases from J, with 15 bases between. The CDR3 is 14 residues long. The germline V gene has CDR1 SGHDT and CDR2 YYEEEE. The CDR3 region has the DNA TGTGCCAGCCAGCTACAGGGGAGGACCGGGGAGCTGTTTTTT. Its translation: CASQLQGRTGELFF.